Presented here are 7 T cell receptor beta chains from one specimen sequenced in a study of CD8 T cells in Susac syndrome. Random-hexamer reverse transcription was applied to about 0.5 to 1 ug RNA. TCRdb used MiXCR to reprocess the immunoSEQ multiplex PCR reads, holding one entry per CDR3 protein. The sample includes 150,000 to 200,000 distinct CDR3 sequences, around 95% seen only once; the top ten take about 0.14%. Sequencing used CD4+ T cells from PBMCs. Source of these receptors: a human donor in good health.

The rearrangement uses TRBV5-1 and TRBJ2-3; a weak D match, TRBD2 (6 bases). From germline, CDR1 is SGHRS and CDR2 YFSETQ. Deletions cut 4 bases from V and 9 bases from J, with 18 bases between. The length of the CDR3 is 14 residues. The CDR3 DNA reads TGCGCCAGCAGCCTCGGGACTTCGGAGTCGACGCAGTATTTT. The encoded protein is CASSLGTSESTQYF.

This clonotype was detected a few times. V and J are TRBV28 and TRBJ2-3; TRBD1 agrees at 7 bases. Germline V gives CDR1 MDHEN, CDR2 SYDVKM. This CDR3 has 14 residues. Losses at the gene ends were 6 bases for V and 1 base for J; bases not matched to a gene: 4. As DNA, the CDR3 is TGTGCCAGCAGCATCGGACAGGGCACAGATACGCAGTATTTT. Its protein product is CASSIGQGTDTQYF.

The V and J genes are TRBV4-1 and TRBJ2-7; 14 bases map to TRBD2. The CDR3 runs to 17 residues. Per the germline V gene, CDR1 is MGHRA and CDR2 is YSYEKL. The ends lost 0 bases at V and 1 base at J; junction bases unmatched: 2. CDR3 DNA: TGCGCCAGCAGCCAAGAATGGACTAGCGGGGGGTCCTACGAGCAGTACTTC. As protein: CASSQEWTSGGSYEQYF.

The chain links TRBV12-3 or TRBV12-4 to TRBJ2-1, with D perhaps given as TRBD1 or TRBD2 (6 bases each). Trimming took 5 bases from V and 4 from J, leaving 12 bases between them. The CDR3 consists of 14 residues. CDR3 residues: CASSKGGWYNEQFF. Here the CDR3 DNA reads TGTGCCAGCAGTAAGGGGGGTTGGTACAATGAGCAGTTCTTC.

The rearrangement joins TRBV11-2 to TRBJ1-2; 8 bases align to TRBD1. V dropped 8 bases and J dropped 2; count of bases not matched to a gene: 7. This CDR3 has 14 residues. Germline V gives CDR1 SGHAT, CDR2 FQNNGV. The CDR3 coding sequence is TGTGCCAGCGCGGGGTCAGGGGGCAACTATGGCTACACCTTC. Translating it yields CASAGSGGNYGYTF.

The V and J genes are TRBV2 and TRBJ2-7, with 7 bases lining up with TRBD1. The germline V gene has CDR1 SNHLY and CDR2 FYNNEI. The CDR3 extends over 14 amino acids. The J segment lost 2 bases and the V segment lost 7 bases, leaving 8 bases of the junction unmatched. The CDR3: CASKSGTAAYEQYF. CDR3 nucleotides: TGTGCCAGCAAATCCGGGACAGCCGCCTACGAGCAGTACTTC.

The chain couples TRBV2 to TRBJ2-2; the D is unclear. This CDR3 has 12 residues. V lost 6 bases to trimming and J lost 8 bases, with 10 bases between them. In germline, CDR1 is SNHLY, CDR2 FYNNEI. The CDR3 sequence: CASSDRMGELFF. In nucleotides, the CDR3 is TGTGCCAGCAGCGACCGAATGGGGGAGCTGTTTTTT.